This TCR beta chain was found in a study of PD-1 and CTLA-4 blockade in melanoma. The CDR3 length is 17 residues. After removal of 0 bases from V and 0 bases from J, the junction contained 6 bases not matched to a gene. Germline V gene data show CDR1 as SGHRS and CDR2 as YFSETQ. Clones were sequenced by immunoSEQ multiplex PCR, and TCRdb holds only the in-frame ones, with some missing. The table includes 10,000 or so clones, roughly 82% detected once. The rearrangement joins TRBV5-1 to TRBJ1-1, with 9 bases identical to TRBD1. The sequencing here drew on CD8+ T cells from peripheral blood, taken from a patient given anti-PD-1 treatment. The receptor's source is a human donor with melanoma. The CDR3 DNA is TGCGCCAGCAGCTTGGGGGACAGGGCCGTTATGAACACTGAAGCTTTCTTT. This codes for CASSLGDRAVMNTEAFF.